The clone carrying this TCR beta chain was detected many times. The entry originates in a study of kidney transplant recipient with SARS-CoV-2 infection. There are 15 residues in the CDR3. The germline gives CDR1 SGHNT, CDR2 YYREEE (reference sequence). Trimming at V came to 4 bases and at J to 8 bases, leaving 10 bases not matched to a gene. A single record per CDR3 protein comes from TCRdb applying MiXCR to the reads. The table includes under 250,000 distinct CDR3 sequences, 29% detected once. This clonotype was obtained from a male patient in his thirties who had COVID-19 and was a kidney transplant recipient. Some T cells may have originated in the graft donor. The source was a blood sample, collected at baseline and on day 111 from a kidney transplant recipient. J is TRBJ2-2 and V is TRBV5-4, with 8 positions matching TRBD2. CDR3 loop: CASSPEGGRTGELFF. The DNA for the CDR3 is TGTGCCAGCAGCCCGGAGGGCGGGAGGACGGGGGAGCTGTTTTTT.